A few counts support the clone carrying this TCR beta chain. Its specificity is unknown. The source of the sample is a study of beta chain features in type 1 diabetes. Findings and limits, study-wide: A closer apparent resemblance between naive, central memory and Treg TCRB repertoires was seen in patients than in healthy donors. A moderate, significant TCRB CDR3 shortening appeared in type 1 diabetes across four CD4+ subsets.

Of the isolated RNA, all was reverse transcribed, and so the sequenced material was expressed TCRB transcripts. Sequencing was performed with immunoSEQ multiplex PCR; in TCRdb, only in-frame clones are kept and a portion is missing. The repertoire holds hundreds of thousands of clones, with around 15% as singletons. Every donor provided one heparinised blood draw, which averaged about 120 mL. Germline CDR1 and CDR2: ENHRY and SYGVKD. This CDR3 has 17 amino acids. With V trimmed by 3 bases and J by 2 bases, 8 bases remained unmatched. The chain has TRBV10-3 and TRBJ2-5, with 11 bases identical to TRBD2. This receptor was taken from a man aged 18 to 30 with type 1 diabetes. The sequencing input was naive CD4+ T cells from blood. CDR3 in amino acids: CAISDGTSGSRQETQYF. The CDR3, as DNA: TGTGCCATCAGTGATGGTACTAGCGGGAGCAGACAAGAGACCCAGTACTTC.